Here is one TCR beta chain with its context. Its specificity is unknown. Other nucleotide sequences in the sample specify the same CDR3. The sample is drawn from a study of T cell responses to AZD1222 COVID-19 vaccine. Study outcomes and limitations: After two AZD1222 doses, spike-specific TCR breadth and depth rose versus day 0. The study reported that nearly half of spike-specific TCRs target unmutated variant regions. Spike as a whole was targeted by vaccine-associated CD4 TCRs, dominant at 160-218 and 743-854.

This CDR3 comprises 13 residues. With 1 base removed from V and 1 base from J, the gap between germline ends came to 4 bases. Measured with immunoSEQ multiplex PCR; TCRdb has only the in-frame clones, and not every one. The sample includes approximately 99,000 clones, around nine tenths of them seen just once. This TCR was recovered from an adult in good health. The chain couples TRBV12-3 or TRBV12-4 to TRBJ1-1; D unresolved. The starting material was peripheral blood, obtained on day 0 of AZD1222 vaccination. The CDR3, as DNA: TGTGCCAGCAGTTTAGGTCCGAACACTGAAGCTTTCTTT. The encoded protein is CASSLGPNTEAFF.